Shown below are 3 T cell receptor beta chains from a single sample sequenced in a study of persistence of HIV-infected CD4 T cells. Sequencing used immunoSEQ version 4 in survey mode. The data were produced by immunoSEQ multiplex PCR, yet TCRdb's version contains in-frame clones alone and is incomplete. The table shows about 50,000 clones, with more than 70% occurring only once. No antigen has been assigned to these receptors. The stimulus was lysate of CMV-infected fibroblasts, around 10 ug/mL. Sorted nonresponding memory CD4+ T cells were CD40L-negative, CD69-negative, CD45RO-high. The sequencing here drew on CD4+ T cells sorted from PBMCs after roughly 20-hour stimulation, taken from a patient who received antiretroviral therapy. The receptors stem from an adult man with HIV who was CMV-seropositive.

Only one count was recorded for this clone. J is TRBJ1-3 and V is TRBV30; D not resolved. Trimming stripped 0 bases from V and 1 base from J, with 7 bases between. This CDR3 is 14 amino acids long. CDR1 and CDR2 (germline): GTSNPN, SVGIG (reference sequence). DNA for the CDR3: TGTGCCTGGAGTGTAGAGGTGTCTGGAAACACCATATATTTT. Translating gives CAWSVEVSGNTIYF. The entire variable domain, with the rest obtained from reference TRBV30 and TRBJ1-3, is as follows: SQTIHQWPATLVQPVGSPLSLECTVEGTSNPNLYWYRQAAGRGLQLLFYSVGIGQISSEVPQNLSASRPQDRQFILSSKKLLLSDSGFYLCAWSVEVSGNTIYFGEGSWLTVV.

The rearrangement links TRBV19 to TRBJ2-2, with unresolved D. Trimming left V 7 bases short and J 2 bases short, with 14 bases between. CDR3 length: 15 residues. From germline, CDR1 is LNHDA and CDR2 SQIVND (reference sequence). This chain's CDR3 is CASTPNLRNTGELFF. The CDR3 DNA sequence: TGTGCCAGTACCCCTAATCTCCGCAACACCGGGGAGCTGTTTTTT.

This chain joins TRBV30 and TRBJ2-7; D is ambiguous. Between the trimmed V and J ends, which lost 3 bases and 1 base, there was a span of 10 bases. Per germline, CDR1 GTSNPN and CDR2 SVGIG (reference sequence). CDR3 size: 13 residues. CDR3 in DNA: TGTGCCTGGAGGGGGTTTGGGTCCTACGAGCAGTACTTC. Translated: CAWRGFGSYEQYF.